The sequence of this T cell receptor (beta chain) was determined in a study of blood T cell repertoires in COVID-19. At the level of the study: COVID-19 samples, acute and convalescent, were from the United States, Italy and Spain. T cells, B-cell-depleted T cells, or PBMCs provided the cDNA or gDNA that served as material.

Original processing methods: Scientists estimated how many nucleated cells there were by amplifying reference gene primers. Measured with immunoSEQ multiplex PCR; TCRdb has only the in-frame clones, and not every one. The DNA was the basis for D and trimming; V, J and clone size are from that table. Here the sample spans about 260,000 clones, approximately 82% being singletons. The CDR3 has 16 amino acids. Germline CDR1 is SGHDT and CDR2 is YYEEEE. Trimming stripped 1 base from V and 4 bases from J, with 17 bases between. Sequencing was performed on peripheral blood. The chain has TRBV5-6 and TRBJ1-2; a possible D gene is TRBD1 (6 bases). This clonotype originated in a man between 60 and 70 years old who had recovered from COVID-19. The CDR3 sequence: CASSLRTASYFYGYTF. DNA of the CDR3: TGTGCCAGCAGCTTGAGGACAGCCTCCTATTTCTATGGCTACACCTTC.